The present TCR beta chain was sequenced within a study of T cell responses to AZD1222 COVID-19 vaccine. The method was immunoSEQ multiplex PCR; TCRdb's version includes in-frame clones alone and lacks a portion of them. The sample has around 130,000 clones; 89% are singletons. Comments on this clone: What it binds is unknown.

Study-wide results and limits: The study sampled repertoires only after the peak T cell response.

V lost 6 bases, J lost 6 bases, and 7 bases stayed unmatched. The CDR3 has 15 residues. Germline V gives CDR1 MDHEN, CDR2 SYDVKM. The J gene is TRBJ2-7, the V gene TRBV28; 14 bases map to TRBD2. Material: peripheral blood, obtained on day 0 of AZD1222 vaccination. The TCR sequence derives from an adult in good health. CDR3 coding DNA: TGTGCCAGCAGCCACCGGACTAGCGGGAGGAGCGAGCAGTACTTC. Encoded protein: CASSHRTSGRSEQYF.